Listed below are T cell receptor beta chains from one sample, sequenced in a study of cytomegalovirus exposure and HLA in healthy donors. Sequenced by immunoSEQ multiplex PCR; TCRdb stores in-frame clones only, minus some. The sample records around 170,000 clones, about 78% being singletons. The sequenced sample was PBMCs. These receptors originate from a man in his sixties in good health and CMV-seronegative. Each CDR3 is given with its conserved first and last residue. A D gene is named only where the DNA matches it firmly. The size entry is marked missing in some rows and otherwise reads once, few, many or a size class.

d_call	v_call	j_call	clone_size	cdr3_aa	cdr3_nt
TRBD2	TRBV7-3	TRBJ2-1	NA	CASRLAGGNNEQFF	TGTGCCAGCAGACTAGCGGGAGGAAACAATGAGCAGTTCTTC
NA	TRBV6-5	TRBJ1-1	NA	CASRQGTEAFF	TGTGCCAGCAGACAGGGTACTGAAGCTTTCTTT
TRBD2	TRBV15	TRBJ2-7	once	CATSPGGRRGGYEQYF	TGTGCCACCAGCCCAGGGGGAAGGCGGGGGGGCTACGAGCAGTACTTC
NA	TRBV11-2	TRBJ1-3	NA	CASSLDLAGVGNTIYF	TGTGCCAGCAGCTTAGACTTAGCGGGAGTAGGAAACACCATATATTTT
TRBD1	TRBV7-8	TRBJ1-2	once	CASSFGTAENYGYTF	TGTGCCAGCAGCTTTGGGACAGCGGAAAACTATGGCTACACCTTC
TRBD2	TRBV9	TRBJ2-7	once	CASSVGTSIYYEQYF	TGTGCCAGCAGCGTCGGGACTAGCATATACTACGAGCAGTACTTC
NA	TRBV7-9	TRBJ2-1	NA	CASSPGGGLNNEQFF	TGTGCCAGCAGCCCTGGTGGCGGCTTGAACAATGAGCAGTTCTTC
NA	TRBV5-1	TRBJ2-5	few	CASSSIGSGEETQYF	TGCGCCAGCAGCTCGATAGGTTCAGGGGAAGAGACCCAGTACTTC
TRBD2	TRBV7-8	TRBJ2-7	few	CASSGSGGGASYEQYF	TGTGCCAGCAGCGGCTCTGGCGGGGGGGCCTCCTACGAGCAGTACTTC
NA	TRBV19	TRBJ1-4	NA	CASSIRLEATNEKLFF	TGTGCCAGTAGTATCCGACTAGAGGCTACTAATGAAAAACTGTTTTTT
NA	TRBV30	TRBJ2-7	NA	CAWSGISGPPPYEQYF	TGTGCCTGGAGTGGGATAAGCGGGCCTCCCCCCTACGAGCAGTACTTC
NA	TRBV11-3	TRBJ2-5	few	CASSLASGEVETQYF	TGTGCCAGCAGCTTAGCCTCAGGGGAAGTGGAGACCCAGTACTTC
TRBD2	TRBV28	TRBJ2-2	few	CASSPNGLAGVKGTGELFF	TGTGCCAGCAGTCCCAACGGACTAGCGGGAGTTAAAGGCACCGGGGAGCTGTTTTTT
NA	TRBV7-6	TRBJ1-4	NA	CASSLLGRHEKLFF	TGTGCCAGCAGCTTATTGGGGAGGCATGAAAAACTGTTTTTT
TRBD1	TRBV19	TRBJ1-2	NA	CASSMLAGGPNYGYTF	TGTGCCAGTAGTATGTTGGCAGGGGGACCAAACTATGGCTACACCTTC
TRBD1	TRBV4-2	TRBJ1-2	NA	CASSQAGQAVSYTF	TGTGCCAGCAGCCAAGCGGGACAGGCTGTTAGCTACACCTTC
TRBD1	TRBV7-2	TRBJ2-3	NA	CATAPGQGFTDTQYF	TGTGCCACCGCCCCGGGACAGGGGTTCACAGATACGCAGTATTTT
NA	TRBV5-1	TRBJ2-3	NA	CASNNPSTDTQYF	TGCGCCAGCAACAATCCTAGCACAGATACGCAGTATTTT
NA	TRBV15	TRBJ2-7	NA	CATSREVGEQYF	TGTGCCACCAGCAGAGAGGTCGGCGAGCAGTACTTC
TRBD1	TRBV28	TRBJ1-5	NA	CASSSRQGVQPQHF	TGTGCCAGCAGTTCCAGACAGGGGGTCCAGCCCCAGCATTTT
NA	TRBV5-1	TRBJ1-4	NA	CASSLAGDEKLFF	TGCGCCAGCAGCTTGGCAGGTGACGAAAAACTGTTTTTT
NA	TRBV23-1	TRBJ2-2	NA	CASSLETGDYGGELFF	TGCGCCAGCAGTCTCGAGACAGGGGACTATGGCGGGGAGCTGTTTTTT
TRBD1	TRBV19	TRBJ1-5	NA	CASSSEETGVWKPQHF	TGTGCCAGTAGTAGCGAAGAGACAGGGGTATGGAAGCCCCAGCATTTT
NA	TRBV2	TRBJ1-4	once	CASSDGVRPGEKLFF	TGTGCCAGCAGTGATGGAGTGAGACCCGGGGAAAAACTGTTTTTT
TRBD1	TRBV19	TRBJ1-1	NA	CARGTGKDTEAFF	TGTGCCAGGGGGACAGGGAAGGACACTGAAGCTTTCTTT
TRBD2	TRBV9	TRBJ2-2	NA	CASSPSGGGFTGELFF	TGTGCCAGCAGTCCAAGCGGGGGCGGGTTCACCGGGGAGCTGTTTTTT
TRBD1	TRBV2	TRBJ1-2	NA	CASSGQGIDGYTF	TGTGCCAGCAGTGGACAGGGGATTGACGGCTACACCTTC
TRBD1	TRBV19	TRBJ1-1	NA	CASSIRQGAMNTEAFF	TGTGCCAGTAGTATCCGACAGGGGGCTATGAACACTGAAGCTTTCTTT
TRBD2	TRBV9	TRBJ2-7	NA	CASSEGLAGTYEQYF	TGTGCCAGCAGCGAGGGACTAGCGGGAACCTACGAGCAGTACTTC
TRBD2	TRBV2	TRBJ2-1	NA	CASSAGGLAGGNSSYNEQFF	TGTGCCAGCAGCGCAGGTGGACTAGCGGGAGGGAACAGCTCCTACAATGAGCAGTTCTTC
NA	TRBV10-3	TRBJ2-5	NA	CAITAMIQETQYF	TGTGCCATCACCGCTATGATCCAAGAGACCCAGTACTTC
TRBD1	TRBV27	TRBJ2-7	NA	CASSSGTGDEQYF	TGTGCCAGCAGTTCCGGGACAGGGGACGAGCAGTACTTC
TRBD1	TRBV2	TRBJ1-5	NA	CASRLTGGFGQPQHF	TGTGCCAGCCGTTTGACAGGGGGCTTTGGTCAGCCCCAGCATTTT
TRBD1	TRBV5-1	TRBJ1-4	NA	CASSTGDGLGEKLFF	TGCGCCAGCAGCACAGGGGACGGCTTGGGTGAAAAACTGTTTTTT
NA	TRBV5-5	TRBJ1-1	NA	CASSLAGETEAFF	TGTGCCAGCAGCTTGGCAGGGGAAACTGAAGCTTTCTTT
TRBD1	TRBV7-9	TRBJ1-1	NA	CSSSLRGQGSEAFF	TGTTCCAGCAGCCTAAGGGGGCAGGGTTCTGAAGCTTTCTTT
NA	TRBV11-2	TRBJ2-1	NA	CASSLLTSGVGEQFF	TGTGCCAGCAGCCTTCTGACTAGTGGGGTCGGTGAGCAGTTCTTC
NA	TRBV2	TRBJ2-2	NA	CASSLYREAGELFF	TGTGCCAGCAGTCTCTACAGGGAAGCCGGGGAGCTGTTTTTT
NA	TRBV7-8	TRBJ1-1	NA	CASSLGAGGYTEAFF	TGTGCCAGCAGCTTGGGGGCTGGAGGTTACACTGAAGCTTTCTTT
NA	TRBV30	TRBJ1-2	once	CAWSPWGDGYTF	TGTGCCTGGAGTCCGTGGGGGGATGGCTACACCTTC
TRBD2	TRBV9	TRBJ2-3	NA	CASSVEGLAGVDTQYF	TGTGCCAGCAGCGTAGAGGGACTAGCGGGGGTAGATACGCAGTATTTT
NA	TRBV15	TRBJ2-2	NA	CATMLEGYTGELFF	TGTGCCACCATGCTGGAGGGGTACACCGGGGAGCTGTTTTTT
NA	TRBV10-3	TRBJ2-7	NA	CAISEGGPVPEQYF	TGTGCCATCAGTGAGGGGGGCCCCGTTCCTGAGCAGTACTTC
NA	TRBV15	TRBJ2-3	few	CATSRGADHTDTQYF	TGTGCCACCAGCAGAGGAGCGGATCACACAGATACGCAGTATTTT
NA	TRBV10-2	TRBJ2-7	NA	CASSVDTTAQYF	TGCGCCAGCAGCGTAGATACTACGGCGCAGTACTTC